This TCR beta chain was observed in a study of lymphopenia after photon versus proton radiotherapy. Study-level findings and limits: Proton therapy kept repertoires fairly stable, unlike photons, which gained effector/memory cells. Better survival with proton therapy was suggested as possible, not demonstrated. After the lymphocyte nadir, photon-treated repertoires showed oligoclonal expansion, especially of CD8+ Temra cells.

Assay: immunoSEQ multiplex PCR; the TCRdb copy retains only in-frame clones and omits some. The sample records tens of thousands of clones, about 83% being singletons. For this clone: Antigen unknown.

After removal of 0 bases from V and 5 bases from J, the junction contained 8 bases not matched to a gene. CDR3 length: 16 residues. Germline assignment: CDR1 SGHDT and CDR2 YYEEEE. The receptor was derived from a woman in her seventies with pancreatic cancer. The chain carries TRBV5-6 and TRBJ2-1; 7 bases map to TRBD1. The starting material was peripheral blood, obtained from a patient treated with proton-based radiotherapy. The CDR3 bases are TGTGCCAGCAGCTTGGATGGCAGGGGGTATAACAATGAGCAGTTCTTC. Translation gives CASSLDGRGYNNEQFF. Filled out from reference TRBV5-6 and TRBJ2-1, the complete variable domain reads DAGVTQSPTHLIKTRGQQVTLRCSPKSGHDTVSWYQQALGQGPQFIFQYYEEEERQRGNFPDRFSGHQFPNYSSELNVNALLLGDSALYLCASSLDGRGYNNEQFFGPGTRLTVL.